One and the same sample provided the 25 T cell receptor beta chains below, sequenced in a study of T cell changes during pregnancy in multiple sclerosis. Only in-frame clones appear in the TCRdb table, and some are missing; sequencing was by immunoSEQ multiplex PCR. The data show roughly 42,000 clones, 75% to 95% seen once. The sequencing here drew on CD4+ T cells from peripheral blood mononuclear cells, taken in the second trimester of pregnancy. Receptors were obtained from a female donor in good health, enrolled as a control in a pregnancy study.

The chain has TRBV2 and TRBJ1-3; D is undetermined. The CDR3 has 14 amino acids. V lost 6 bases to trimming and J lost 1 base, with 10 bases between them. Germline V CDR1 and CDR2: SNHLY, FYNNEI. CDR3 nucleotide sequence: TGTGCCAGCAGCGTCGACTATTCTGGAAACACCATATATTTT. It codes for CASSVDYSGNTIYF. Drawing the rest from reference TRBV2 and TRBJ1-3, the complete variable domain is EPEVTQTPSHQVTQMGQEVILRCVPISNHLYFYWYRQILGQKVEFLVSFYNNEISEKSEIFDDQFSVERPDGSNFTLKIRSTKLEDSAMYFCASSVDYSGNTIYFGEGSWLTVV.

The chain's CDR3 is CASSLTSGSGGNEQFF. The CDR3 DNA is TGTGCCAGCAGTTTGACTAGCGGGAGTGGGGGGAATGAGCAGTTCTTC. This sequence joins TRBV28 and TRBJ2-1; 12 bases match TRBD2. CDR1 and CDR2 (germline): MDHEN, SYDVKM. The CDR3 sequence is 16 residues long. Trimming removed 3 bases from V and 7 bases from J; junction bases left unmatched: 7. Based on the CDR3 plus reference TRBV28 and TRBJ2-1, the full variable domain is DVKVTQSSRYLVKRTGEKVFLECVQDMDHENMFWYRQDPGLGLRLIYFSYDVKMKEKGDIPEGYSVSREKKERFSLILESASTNQTSMYLCASSLTSGSGGNEQFFGPGTRLTVL.

The chain recombines TRBV5-1 with TRBJ2-4; TRBD2 is a possible D gene (5 bases). From germline, CDR1 is SGHRS and CDR2 YFSETQ. The CDR3 has 14 residues. V dropped 0 bases and J dropped 8 bases, with 12 bases sitting between them. CDR3 loop: CASSLAATRDIQYF. CDR3 nucleotides: TGCGCCAGCAGCTTGGCCGCTACGCGGGACATTCAGTACTTC.

This chain joins TRBV19 and TRBJ2-5; no reliable D call. The CDR3 is 12 residues long. The V gene lost 4 bases and the J gene lost 3 bases, with 6 bases spanning the gap. Germline V CDR1 and CDR2: LNHDA, SQIVND (reference sequence). CDR3 in DNA: TGTGCCAGTAGTAGGAGCGAAGAGACCCAGTACTTC. Translated, it gives CASSRSEETQYF.

J is TRBJ2-3 and V is TRBV6-4; D is unresolved. The CDR3 runs to 13 residues. Germline loops: CDR1 MRHNA, CDR2 SNTAGT. Trimming pared 2 bases from V and 4 bases from J, leaving 7 bases between. Here the CDR3 reads CASSDQHADTQYF. The CDR3 DNA reads as TGTGCCAGCAGTGACCAACATGCAGATACGCAGTATTTT.

This chain joins TRBV10-1 and TRBJ2-7; 8 bases line up with TRBD2. The V gene's germline CDR1 is WNHNN and CDR2 SYGVQD (reference sequence). The J segment lost 4 bases and the V segment lost 7 bases, leaving 6 bases of the junction unmatched. The CDR3 totals 13 residues. Here the CDR3 reads CASIGGGAYEQYF. The CDR3 DNA reads TGCGCCAGCATCGGGGGGGGCGCATACGAGCAGTACTTC.

J is TRBJ1-2 and V is TRBV7-9; D might be TRBD1 (6 bases). The CDR3 extends over 17 amino acids. Germline V lookup: CDR1 SEHNR, CDR2 FQNEAQ (reference sequence). V lost 5 bases, J lost 2 bases, and 21 bases lay in between. For the CDR3, the DNA is TGTGCCAGCAGCCCATGGGGCGGGGGCCACCAGAACTATGGCTACACCTTC. Protein: CASSPWGGGHQNYGYTF.

This rearrangement joins TRBV28 to TRBJ2-2; D unresolved. There are 13 residues in the CDR3. Trimming cost V 4 bases and J 9 bases, with 12 bases left between them. Germline V CDR1 and CDR2: MDHEN, SYDVKM. The CDR3 region is CASSSPHSRELFF. The CDR3 nucleotides are TGTGCCAGCAGTTCCCCCCACAGTAGGGAGCTGTTTTTT. Combining the CDR3 with reference TRBV28 and TRBJ2-2 gives the whole variable domain DVKVTQSSRYLVKRTGEKVFLECVQDMDHENMFWYRQDPGLGLRLIYFSYDVKMKEKGDIPEGYSVSREKKERFSLILESASTNQTSMYLCASSSPHSRELFFGEGSRLTVL.

The chain recombines TRBV7-3 with TRBJ2-3; D is unclear. The CDR3 is 16 residues long. The germline V gene encodes CDR1 SGHTA and CDR2 FQGTGA. With 3 bases removed from V and 0 bases from J, the gap between germline ends came to 13 bases. Here the CDR3 DNA reads TGTGCCAGCAGCTTGTCGTCGACGGAGAGCACAGATACGCAGTATTTT. This gives the protein CASSLSSTESTDTQYF.

The chain recombines TRBV27 with TRBJ2-7; possibly TRBD1 for D (6 bases). The length of the CDR3 is 13 residues. V was shortened by 4 bases and J by 0 bases, with 7 bases between the two germline ends. Germline CDR1 and CDR2: MNHEY and SMNVEV (reference sequence). The CDR3: CASSSQGSYEQYF. In DNA form, the CDR3 reads TGTGCCAGCAGTTCACAGGGCTCCTACGAGCAGTACTTC.

The chain recombines TRBV29-1 with TRBJ2-3; tentative D call: TRBD2 (7 bases). V shed 5 bases and J shed 6 bases, with 15 bases lying between them. The CDR3 loop spans 13 amino acids. Germline CDR1 reads SQVTM; CDR2 reads ANQGSEA. The CDR3 spells CSVHRGAVDTQYF. CDR3 in DNA: TGCAGCGTTCACCGGGGGGCGGTGGATACGCAGTATTTT.

The chain recombines TRBV7-9 with TRBJ1-1, with D possibly being TRBD1 (6 bases). Trimming took off 5 bases at V and 4 bases at J, with 14 bases between the two ends. Germline CDR1 and CDR2: SEHNR and FQNEAQ (reference sequence). This CDR3 is 14 amino acids long. DNA for the CDR3: TGTGCCAGCAGCGTGGGGGCGGGTATCACTGAAGCTTTCTTT. Residues: CASSVGAGITEAFF.

The chain employs TRBV14 and TRBJ2-1; D is perhaps TRBD1 (6 bases). V shed 8 bases and J shed 9 bases, with 20 bases lying between them. The CDR3 is 14 amino acids. Looked up from germline, CDR1 is SGHDN and CDR2 is FVKESK. The CDR3 reads CASWPGYLRGEQFF. The CDR3 DNA follows: TGTGCCAGCTGGCCGGGGTACCTCAGGGGTGAGCAGTTCTTC.

This rearrangement joins TRBV9 to TRBJ2-1; TRBD1 agrees at 10 bases. The CDR3 covers 16 residues. Trimming took 4 bases from V and 5 from J; bases not matched to a gene: 9. Per the germline V gene, CDR1 is SGDLS and CDR2 is YYNGEE. CDR3 in DNA: TGTGCCAGCAGCCGCACCTGGGACAGGGGCCACAATGAGCAGTTCTTC. It is translated as CASSRTWDRGHNEQFF.

This clone occurred once. The chain combines TRBV6-5 with TRBJ2-6; perhaps TRBD1 as D (6 bases). Germline CDR1 and CDR2: MNHEY and SVGAGI. CDR3 length: 16 amino acids. Between the trimmed V and J ends, which lost 2 bases and 2 bases, there was a span of 10 bases. Written as DNA, the CDR3 is TGTGCCAGCAGTTACACACAGGGTGCTGGGGCCAACGTCCTGACTTTC. It specifies CASSYTQGAGANVLTF.

This sequence joins TRBV18 and TRBJ1-1, with D possibly TRBD1 on 5 matching bases. The CDR3 has 13 residues. The germline CDR1 and CDR2 sequences are KGHSH and LQKENI. Trimming took 0 bases from V and 5 from J, leaving 7 bases between them. The CDR3 reads CASSPPSGTEAFF. In DNA, the CDR3 is TGTGCCAGCTCACCACCGTCAGGGACTGAAGCTTTCTTT.

This chain uses TRBV27 with TRBJ2-7; D is perhaps TRBD1 (6 bases). The germline gives CDR1 MNHEY, CDR2 SMNVEV (reference sequence). Trimming stripped 5 bases from V and 3 bases from J, with 8 bases between. The CDR3 sequence is 12 residues long. CDR3: CASSTTGYEQYF. The CDR3 DNA sequence: TGTGCCAGCAGTACGACAGGCTACGAGCAGTACTTC.

This sequence joins TRBV5-4 and TRBJ2-5, with 9 bases fitting TRBD2. Trimming cost V 3 bases and J 3 bases; bases outside gene matches: 6. Germline values: CDR1 SGHNT, CDR2 YYREEE (reference sequence). The CDR3 has 15 amino acids. The CDR3 spells CASSSGGGAEETQYF. The CDR3 DNA follows: TGTGCCAGCAGCTCGGGCGGGGGGGCGGAAGAGACCCAGTACTTC.

V gene TRBV7-3 combines with J gene TRBJ2-7, with D possibly TRBD2 on 5 matching bases. CDR3 size: 14 residues. The germline CDR1 and CDR2 sequences are SGHTA and FQGTGA. V lost 2 bases and J lost 3, with 11 bases in between. DNA for the CDR3: TGTGCCAGCAGCTTATCCCCAGCGGACTACGAGCAGTACTTC. This sequence encodes CASSLSPADYEQYF.

V gene TRBV6-5 combines with J gene TRBJ1-2, with 8 positions matching TRBD1. Germline V gives CDR1 MNHEY, CDR2 SVGAGI. V was pared by 4 bases and J by 3 bases, with 7 bases of the junction left unmatched. This CDR3 is built from 15 residues. The CDR3 DNA is TGTGCCAGCAGTTCGGGACAGGTACGGGACTATGGCTACACCTTC. This translates into CASSSGQVRDYGYTF.

The chain links TRBV5-4 to TRBJ2-6; 7 bases fit TRBD2. Trimming cost V 3 bases and J 2 bases; bases outside gene matches: 11. Germline CDR1 SGHNT, CDR2 YYREEE (reference sequence). The CDR3 extends over 18 amino acids. CDR3 region: CASSSARNAGAGANVLTF. The DNA for the CDR3 is TGTGCCAGCAGCTCTGCGAGGAACGCGGGGGCTGGGGCCAACGTCCTGACTTTC.

The gene calls are TRBV5-1 and TRBJ2-2; D possibly corresponds to TRBD1 (5 bases). The CDR3 covers 14 residues. In germline, CDR1 is SGHRS, CDR2 YFSETQ. Trimming shortened V by 0 bases and J by 4 bases, and 7 bases separated the two germline ends. CDR3 sequence: CASSLGQSTGELFF. The CDR3 DNA sequence: TGCGCCAGCAGCTTGGGACAGAGCACCGGGGAGCTGTTTTTT.

The chain couples TRBV4-1 to TRBJ1-6; a possible D gene is TRBD1 (6 bases). V lost 0 bases and J lost 7, with 22 bases in between. The CDR3 is 19 residues long. The germline V gene encodes CDR1 MGHRA and CDR2 YSYEKL. This CDR3 reads CASSQDPTGRVLGNSPLHF. The CDR3, as DNA: TGCGCCAGCAGCCAAGATCCCACAGGGAGGGTACTCGGGAATTCACCCCTCCACTTT.

V and J are TRBV5-4 and TRBJ2-1, with D possibly matching TRBD1 (5 bases). The CDR3 sequence is 17 residues long. Trimming removed 1 base at V and 3 bases at J, with 17 bases between. The germline gives CDR1 SGHNT, CDR2 YYREEE (reference sequence). CDR3 sequence: CASSLSSSRQLYNEQFF. The CDR3 DNA reads TGTGCCAGCAGCTTGAGTAGCTCGAGACAGCTCTACAATGAGCAGTTCTTC.

V is TRBV5-4 and J is TRBJ1-2; 12 bases match TRBD1. After removal of 4 bases from V and 5 bases from J, the junction contained 3 bases not matched to a gene. Germline values: CDR1 SGHNT, CDR2 YYREEE (reference sequence). This CDR3 has 14 amino acids. CDR3 amino acids: CASSRGQGAYGYTF. DNA of the CDR3: TGTGCCAGCAGCAGGGGACAGGGGGCGTATGGCTACACCTTC.